Following are 6 T cell receptor beta chains from one sample sequenced in a study of Ad26.COV2.S vaccination and SARS-CoV-2 variants. Sequencing used immunoSEQ multiplex PCR; TCRdb keeps in-frame clones, though not all of them. Of over 400,000 clones listed, over 80% were seen once; the top ten hold approximately 1.6%. The treatment: roughly 19 received Ad26.COV2.S at low or high dose, single or two shots; roughly five received placebo; per-sample allocation not given. It was on day 63 after the first vaccine or placebo injection that samples were taken. This sample comprised peripheral blood, obtained in a trial of Ad26.COV2.S vaccine versus placebo. The receptors derive from a person aged 18-60 years who received the Ad26.COV2.S COVID-19 vaccine or a placebo.

Only one count was recorded for this clone. The gene calls are TRBV19 and TRBJ1-3; perhaps TRBD1 as D (6 bases). Germline V gene sequence: CDR1 LNHDA, CDR2 SQIVND (reference sequence). The V and J ends lost 6 bases and 0 bases respectively, with 18 bases between them. The CDR3 has 17 residues. In nucleotides, the CDR3 is TGTGCCAGTAGCCCCACGAAACGACAGGTCTCTGGAAACACCATATATTTT. It specifies CASSPTKRQVSGNTIYF.

The V call is TRBV30, the J call TRBJ2-3; unclear D gene. V was cut by 3 bases and J by 6 bases, with 13 bases left in between. CDR3 length equals 13 residues. Germline CDR1 is GTSNPN and CDR2 is SVGIG (reference sequence). CDR3 in DNA: TGTGCCTGGAGCCTAGGGTTTTTGGATACGCAGTATTTT. Translated: CAWSLGFLDTQYF. Supplemented by reference TRBV30 and TRBJ2-3, the full variable domain reads SQTIHQWPATLVQPVGSPLSLECTVEGTSNPNLYWYRQAAGRGLQLLFYSVGIGQISSEVPQNLSASRPQDRQFILSSKKLLLSDSGFYLCAWSLGFLDTQYFGPGTRLTVL.

The rearrangement links TRBV2 to TRBJ2-5; a weak D match, TRBD2 (6 bases). CDR1 is SNHLY and CDR2 is FYNNEI in the germline V gene. This CDR3 is 15 amino acids long. V lost 4 bases and J 0 bases, leaving 12 bases between the germline ends. The CDR3 DNA is TGTGCCAGCAGTGGGGGACTCGGGTACCAAGAGACCCAGTACTTC. This gives the protein CASSGGLGYQETQYF.

The rearrangement uses TRBV27 and TRBJ2-1; D gene uncertain. Germline V CDR1 and CDR2: MNHEY, SMNVEV (reference sequence). V lost 8 bases and J 2 bases, leaving 7 bases between the germline ends. The CDR3 totals 12 residues. CDR3 residues: CASGVPYNEQFF. As DNA, the CDR3 is TGTGCCAGCGGGGTGCCCTACAATGAGCAGTTCTTC.

The rearrangement joins TRBV7-6 to TRBJ1-1; the D gene is possibly TRBD1 (6 bases). Trimming took 3 bases from V and 7 from J, leaving 9 bases between them. CDR3 length: 12 residues. Germline assignment: CDR1 SGHVS and CDR2 FNYEAQ. The CDR3 reads CASSLIGGEAFF. DNA of the CDR3: TGTGCCAGCAGCTTGATAGGGGGTGAAGCTTTCTTT.

The V call is TRBV28, the J call TRBJ2-3, with a weak D call TRBD1 (5 bases). This CDR3 is built from 13 residues. Trimming took 7 bases from V and 1 from J, leaving 9 bases between them. Germline V gene sequence: CDR1 MDHEN, CDR2 SYDVKM. The CDR3 spells CASTPQGTDTQYF. The CDR3 bases are TGTGCCAGCACCCCACAGGGCACAGATACGCAGTATTTT.